The entry below gives a single T cell receptor beta chain sequence along with its context. The data originate from a study of T cell changes during pregnancy in multiple sclerosis. Repertoires were generated with immunoSEQ multiplex PCR, while TCRdb's copy carries only in-frame clones and drops some. The table records about 60,000 clones, approximately 93% of them present only once. This CDR3 has 16 residues. Per the germline V gene, CDR1 is SEHNR and CDR2 is FQNEAQ (reference sequence). Losses at the gene ends were 5 bases for V and 4 bases for J; bases not matched to a gene: 14. The source is a female donor with multiple sclerosis, enrolled in a pregnancy study. Sequencing used CD8+ T cells from peripheral blood mononuclear cells, obtained in the second trimester of pregnancy. The chain carries TRBV7-9 and TRBJ2-7; 7 bases fit TRBD1. DNA for the CDR3: TGTGCCAGCAGCCCGACGAGGGGGCCAGAGGGTTACGAGCAGTACTTC. Translated, it gives CASSPTRGPEGYEQYF.